This TCR beta chain stems from a study of response to subunit inactivated influenza vaccine. Findings of the study overall: There was a suggestion from the authors that each seasonal influenza vaccination recruits few new T cells.

TCRdb ran MiXCR on the RT-PCR reads and lists one entry per CDR3 protein. Of around 850,000 distinct CDR3 sequences listed, around a sixth were seen once; the top ten hold about 11%. This clonotype was found a few times. What it binds is unknown. The V and J ends lost 4 bases and 8 bases respectively, with 10 bases between them. This CDR3 is built from 12 residues. Germline V CDR1 and CDR2: LGHNT, FRNRAP. This chain uses TRBV12-5 with TRBJ2-3, with D unclear. This receptor was identified in a man aged 45-60 years who received an inactivated influenza vaccine. This sample comprised PBMCs from blood, obtained 5 to 6 days after vaccination. Here the CDR3 DNA reads TGTGCTAGTGGTTCGACGGACGGTACGCAGTATTTT. Protein: CASGSTDGTQYF.